This entry lists 21 T cell receptor beta chains sequenced from one sample in a study of beta chain features in type 1 diabetes. As every portion of the isolated RNA was reverse transcribed, the sequencing read expressed TCRB transcripts. Profiling relied on immunoSEQ multiplex PCR, and the TCRdb table lists in-frame clones only, not all of them. The repertoire holds over 300,000 clones, approximately 8.2% seen once, with less than 0.45% in the top ten. Sequenced sample: central memory CD4+ T cells from blood. These receptors all stem from a woman in her late teens or twenties in good health.

The chain recombines TRBV4-1 with TRBJ2-5, with TRBD2 as a possible D gene (5 bases). The CDR3 extends over 15 amino acids. Germline assignment: CDR1 MGHRA and CDR2 YSYEKL. Trimming cost V 4 bases and J 5 bases, with 17 bases left between them. The CDR3: CASSPGLIGRETQYF. The CDR3 DNA is TGCGCCAGCAGCCCCGGACTGATTGGGCGCGAGACCCAGTACTTC.

The chain carries TRBV28 and TRBJ2-1, with TRBD1 identical over 8 bases. The junction had 3 bases not matched to a gene; V was cut back by 5 bases and J by 6 bases. Germline V CDR1 and CDR2: MDHEN, SYDVKM. The CDR3 is 13 amino acids. The CDR3 DNA sequence: TGTGCCAGCAGTGACAGGGGCGGCAATGAGCAGTTCTTC. This gives the protein CASSDRGGNEQFF.

This clone came up a few times. The chain recombines TRBV28 with TRBJ2-7, with D tentatively TRBD1 (6 bases). Per germline, CDR1 MDHEN and CDR2 SYDVKM. The CDR3 runs 14 residues. The V end was cut by 6 bases, the J end by 7 bases, with 19 bases between. The CDR3 DNA reads TGTGCCAGCAGCTCGACAGGTACGCTATATGAGCAGTACTTC. Its protein is CASSSTGTLYEQYF.

A few counts support this clone. The gene calls are TRBV29-1 and TRBJ2-5; D may be TRBD2 (5 bases). CDR3 length equals 11 residues. The germline CDR1 and CDR2 sequences are SQVTM and ANQGSEA. V was cut by 6 bases and J by 4 bases, with 9 bases left in between. CDR3 amino acids: CSVAVVETQYF. As DNA, the CDR3 is TGCAGCGTAGCGGTGGTAGAGACCCAGTACTTC. Full variable domain (outside the CDR3, taken from reference TRBV29-1 and TRBJ2-5): SAVISQKPSRDICQRGTSLTIQCQVDSQVTMMFWYRQQPGQSLTLIATANQGSEATYESGFVIDKFPISRPNLTFSTLTVSNMSPEDSSIYLCSVAVVETQYFGPGTRLLVL.

V gene TRBV4-2 combines with J gene TRBJ1-3; 8 nucleotides match TRBD1. This CDR3 has 16 amino acids. With V trimmed by 0 bases and J by 3 bases, 4 bases remained unmatched. CDR1 and CDR2 from the germline V gene are LGHNA and YNFKEQ. CDR3 protein: CASSQDPGGFGNTIYF. Written as DNA, the CDR3 is TGTGCCAGCAGCCAAGATCCAGGGGGCTTTGGAAACACCATATATTTT.

This chain connects TRBV27 to TRBJ2-7; no clear D. The CDR3 is 14 amino acids. Trimming pared 2 bases from V and 3 bases from J, leaving 11 bases between. Germline values: CDR1 MNHEY, CDR2 SMNVEV (reference sequence). The CDR3 region has the DNA TGTGCCAGCAGTTTACTCGGTCCCCTCTACGAGCAGTACTTC. It is translated as CASSLLGPLYEQYF.

This clone was seen repeatedly, ten times or more. The rearrangement links TRBV29-1 to TRBJ2-5; no clear D. This CDR3 spans 12 amino acids. Trimming pared 7 bases from V and 0 bases from J, leaving 9 bases between. Germline CDR1 reads SQVTM; CDR2 reads ANQGSEA. The chain's CDR3 is CSAGRNQETQYF. DNA for the CDR3: TGCAGCGCCGGACGGAACCAAGAGACCCAGTACTTC.

This clone came up many times. This sequence joins TRBV28 and TRBJ2-7; the match to TRBD2 covers 12 bases. Trimming at V came to 4 bases and at J to 5 bases, leaving 9 bases not matched to a gene. This CDR3 comprises 16 residues. In germline, CDR1 is MDHEN, CDR2 SYDVKM. The CDR3 DNA reads TGTGCCAGCAGTTCCCCGGCTAGCGGGAGGGTTCACGAGCAGTACTTC. Amino acid sequence: CASSSPASGRVHEQYF.

CDR3 coding DNA: TGTGCCAGCTCTCTATCGGTTTCGGCGGGAGTTACGAATACGCAGTATTTT. This codes for CASSLSVSAGVTNTQYF. V usage is TRBV18 and J usage is TRBJ2-3; 7 bases align to TRBD2. Trimming took 6 bases from V and 7 from J; bases not matched to a gene: 19. The length of the CDR3 is 17 residues. The germline V gene has CDR1 KGHSH and CDR2 LQKENI.

The chain joins TRBV6-1 to TRBJ1-5; tentatively, D is TRBD1 (6 bases). This CDR3 has 12 residues. Germline V CDR1 and CDR2: MNHNS, SASEGT. Trimming pared 4 bases from V and 7 bases from J, leaving 8 bases between. The CDR3 sequence is CASSGTAQPQHF. The DNA for the CDR3 is TGTGCCAGCAGTGGGACAGCCCAGCCCCAGCATTTT.

For the CDR3, the DNA is TGTGCCAGCAGCCCGGGACGACCCCGCACAGATACGCAGTATTTT. As protein: CASSPGRPRTDTQYF. This rearrangement joins TRBV11-2 to TRBJ2-3; D is perhaps TRBD1 or TRBD2 (5 bases each). V shed 5 bases and J shed 1 base, with 13 bases lying between them. CDR3 length equals 15 residues. CDR1 is SGHAT and CDR2 is FQNNGV in the germline V gene.

V gene TRBV5-6 combines with J gene TRBJ1-2, with D possibly being TRBD1 (6 bases). The CDR3 length is 14 residues. Germline V gives CDR1 SGHDT, CDR2 YYEEEE. Trimming took 4 bases from V and 2 from J, leaving 12 bases between them. The CDR3 nucleotides are TGTGCCAGCAGCCGGGGGGCGCAAAACTATGGCTACACCTTC. Encoded protein: CASSRGAQNYGYTF.

The gene calls are TRBV7-8 and TRBJ2-5, with 7 bases lining up with TRBD1. The CDR3 totals 14 residues. CDR1 and CDR2 from the germline V gene are SGHVS and FQNEAQ. Trimming took 6 bases from V and 4 from J; bases not matched to a gene: 8. As DNA, the CDR3 is TGTGCCAGCAGTTACAGGGGATTGGGAGAGACCCAGTACTTC. It yields the protein CASSYRGLGETQYF.

In its sample, this clone was seen a few times. The V call is TRBV19, the J call TRBJ1-2; D not certain. Germline CDR1 and CDR2: LNHDA and SQIVND (reference sequence). The V end was cut by 3 bases, the J end by 4 bases, with 15 bases between. The CDR3 loop spans 15 amino acids. The CDR3 protein is CASSILPGRGYGYTF. The CDR3 DNA reads TGTGCCAGTAGTATTCTCCCCGGCCGGGGCTATGGCTACACCTTC.

The chain couples TRBV4-2 to TRBJ2-5; 8 nucleotides agree with TRBD1. Germline values: CDR1 LGHNA, CDR2 YNFKEQ. V gave up 0 bases and J gave up 3 bases; unmatched junction bases: 6. The CDR3 is 16 residues long. CDR3 in amino acids: CASSQDRNRGEETQYF. CDR3 DNA sequence: TGTGCCAGCAGCCAAGATCGGAACAGGGGGGAAGAGACCCAGTACTTC.

J is TRBJ2-3 and V is TRBV6-1; 11 nucleotides line up with TRBD2. V lost 6 bases, J lost 5 bases, and 4 bases stayed unmatched. Germline values: CDR1 MNHNS, CDR2 SASEGT. The CDR3 consists of 14 residues. This chain's CDR3 is CASRTSGKGDTQYF. The CDR3 region has the DNA TGTGCCAGCAGGACTAGCGGGAAGGGAGATACGCAGTATTTT.

This clone was seen a handful of times. CDR3 sequence reads: CASSLNDGVTNTEAFF. CDR3 nucleotide sequence: TGTGCCAGCAGCTTGAATGACGGGGTGACGAACACTGAAGCTTTCTTT. The rearrangement joins TRBV5-6 to TRBJ1-1, with D uncertain. CDR1 and CDR2 from the germline V gene are SGHDT and YYEEEE. CDR3 length equals 16 residues. Between the trimmed V and J ends, which lost 1 base and 1 base, there was a span of 14 bases.

V and J are TRBV7-9 and TRBJ2-1; tentatively, D is TRBD1 (8 bases). Deletions cut 5 bases from V and 7 bases from J, with 18 bases between. Germline assignment: CDR1 SEHNR and CDR2 FQNEAQ (reference sequence). The CDR3 spans 15 residues. Here the CDR3 DNA reads TGTGCCAGCAGCCAAATGACAGGGGAGGGAAATGAGCAGTTCTTC. Its translation is CASSQMTGEGNEQFF.

The chain joins TRBV20-1 to TRBJ2-3; tentative D call: TRBD1 (6 bases). This CDR3 region has 11 residues. The germline V and J ends were trimmed by 3 bases and 9 bases, with 10 bases remaining between them. Germline-derived CDR1 and CDR2 are DFQATT and SNEGSKA (reference sequence). This CDR3 is CSASRDTTQYF. The CDR3 nucleotides are TGCAGTGCTAGTCGGGACACAACGCAGTATTTT.

The rearrangement uses TRBV7-2 and TRBJ2-1, with TRBD2 identical over 15 bases. Looked up from germline, CDR1 is SGHTA and CDR2 is FQGNSA. The CDR3 is 15 residues long. V gave up 5 bases and J gave up 8 bases; unmatched junction bases: 4. Here the CDR3 DNA reads TGTGCCAGCAGCCGGACTAGCGGGAGGGACCATGAGCAGTTCTTC. It translates to CASSRTSGRDHEQFF.

V usage is TRBV10-3 and J usage is TRBJ2-1, with 8 bases fitting TRBD2. Trimming removed 9 bases from V and 3 bases from J; junction bases left unmatched: 1. Germline-derived CDR1 and CDR2 are ENHRY and SYGVKD. This CDR3 is built from 12 residues. The chain's CDR3 is CAITSGYNEQFF. CDR3 coding DNA: TGTGCCATTACTAGCGGCTACAATGAGCAGTTCTTC.